The 2 T cell receptor beta chains below come from one sample, sequenced in a study of T cells in Graves' hyperthyroidism and ophthalmopathy. RNA transcripts gave rise to amplified TCR beta CDR3 regions. Researchers ran a first-round RT-PCR on the TCR CDR3 using the HTBI primer set. TCRdb independently ran MiXCR on the multiplex PCR reads; one entry per CDR3 protein. The data contain around 450,000 distinct CDR3 sequences, 15% to 18% of them singletons. The specimen sequenced was blood. All receptors derive from a woman aged 18-30 years with Graves' hyperthyroidism.

This clonotype has ten or more counts. This chain uses TRBV28 with TRBJ1-1; 9 bases align to TRBD1. Germline V gene sequence: CDR1 MDHEN, CDR2 SYDVKM. The CDR3 sequence is 14 residues long. After removal of 4 bases from V and 6 bases from J, the junction contained 6 bases not matched to a gene. The CDR3 spells CASSYRGQSAEAFF. The CDR3 coding sequence is TGTGCCAGCAGTTACAGGGGGCAGAGCGCTGAAGCTTTCTTT. Based on the CDR3 plus reference TRBV28 and TRBJ1-1, the full variable domain is DVKVTQSSRYLVKRTGEKVFLECVQDMDHENMFWYRQDPGLGLRLIYFSYDVKMKEKGDIPEGYSVSREKKERFSLILESASTNQTSMYLCASSYRGQSAEAFFGQGTRLTVV.

This clonotype occurred many times. This sequence joins TRBV10-3 and TRBJ1-1, with 10 bases identical to TRBD1. CDR1 and CDR2 from the germline V gene are ENHRY and SYGVKD. V was clipped by 6 bases and J by 1 base; unmatched bases: 2. There are 14 residues in the CDR3. The CDR3 reads CAIRGDRGNTEAFF. CDR3 nucleotides: TGTGCCATCAGGGGGGACAGGGGGAACACTGAAGCTTTCTTT.